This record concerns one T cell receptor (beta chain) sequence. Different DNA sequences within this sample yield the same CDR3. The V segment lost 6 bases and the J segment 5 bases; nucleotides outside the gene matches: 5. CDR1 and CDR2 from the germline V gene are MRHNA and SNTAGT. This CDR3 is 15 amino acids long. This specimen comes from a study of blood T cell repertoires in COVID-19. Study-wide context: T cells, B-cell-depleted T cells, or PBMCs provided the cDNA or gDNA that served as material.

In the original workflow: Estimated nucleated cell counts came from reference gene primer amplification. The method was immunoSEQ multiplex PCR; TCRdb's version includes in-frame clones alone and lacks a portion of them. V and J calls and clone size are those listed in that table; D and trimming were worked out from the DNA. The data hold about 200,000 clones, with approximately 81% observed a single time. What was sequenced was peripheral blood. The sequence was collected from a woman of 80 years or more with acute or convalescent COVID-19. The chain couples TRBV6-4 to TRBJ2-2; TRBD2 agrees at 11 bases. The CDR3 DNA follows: TGTGCCAGCAGCCTAACTAGCGGGGGAACCGGGGAGCTGTTTTTT. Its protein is CASSLTSGGTGELFF.